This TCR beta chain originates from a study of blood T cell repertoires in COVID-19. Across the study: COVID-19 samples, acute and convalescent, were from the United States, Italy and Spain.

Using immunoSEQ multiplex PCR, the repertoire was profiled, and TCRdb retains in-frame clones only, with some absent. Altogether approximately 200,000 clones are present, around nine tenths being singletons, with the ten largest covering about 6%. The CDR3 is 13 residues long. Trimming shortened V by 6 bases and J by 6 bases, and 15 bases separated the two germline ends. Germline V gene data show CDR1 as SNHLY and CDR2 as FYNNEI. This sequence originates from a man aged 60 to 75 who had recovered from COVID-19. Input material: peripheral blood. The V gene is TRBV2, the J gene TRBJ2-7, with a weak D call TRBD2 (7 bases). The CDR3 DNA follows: TGTGCCAGCAGAAACTTGGGAGGGGGCGAGCAGTACTTC. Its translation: CASRNLGGGEQYF.